Below, one TCR beta chain is given with its context. The antigen remains unidentified. From around 0.4 ug of RNA, a library with molecular barcoded alpha/delta and beta/gamma adaptors was made. From the reads, TCRdb called clonotypes with MiXCR, one entry per CDR3 protein. The sample gives around 130,000 distinct CDR3 sequences, about 13% of which show up once; 6.5% to 9% is in the top ten. This sample is part of a study of read filtering for tumor transcriptome and immune sequencing. Overall study: Patients were 16 to 20 male and around 13 female, mean age roughly 70 years, range 47 to 80. After DNase treatment, RNA was made into whole-transcriptome libraries. General study points: IR-seq and RNA-seq agreed better without single-read clonotypes. Compared with RNA-seq, IR-seq gave much higher clonotype depth and reliability.

The receptor's source is a donor at least 40 years old with multiple myeloma. Sequenced material: a population of CD138-negative cells sorted from bone marrow.

Here the CDR3 reads CASTTTGFPGNTIYF. The DNA of the CDR3 is TGTGCCAGTACTACGACAGGGTTCCCTGGAAACACCATATATTTT. The rearrangement joins TRBV19 to TRBJ1-3; 7 bases map to TRBD1. CDR3 length: 15 residues. The J segment lost 2 bases and the V segment lost 7 bases, leaving 8 bases of the junction unmatched. Per the germline V gene, CDR1 is LNHDA and CDR2 is SQIVND (reference sequence). Full variable domain (missing parts from reference TRBV19 and TRBJ1-3): DGGITQSPKYLFRKEGQNVTLSCEQNLNHDAMYWYRQDPGQGLRLIYYSQIVNDFQKGDIAEGYSVSREKKESFPLTVTSAQKNPTAFYLCASTTTGFPGNTIYFGEGSWLTVV.